One and the same sample provided the 10 T cell receptor beta chains below, sequenced in a study of response to subunit inactivated influenza vaccine listed by TCRdb under 2018. The library was generated by RT-PCR. TCRdb names Illumina HiSeq 2500 as the instrument used. TCRdb applied fastp at Q25 and MiXCR to the public reads, then kept only in-frame beta chains. Rows with a matching CDR3 protein are joined into one entry that keeps the most common DNA and genes. The sample records more than 600,000 distinct CDR3 sequences, about 18% of which are singletons. Of the sample, roughly a tenth is held by the ten largest clones. The specimen was PBMCs from blood, collected around 5 days after vaccination. These receptors were obtained from a man aged 45-65 years who received an inactivated influenza vaccine. Donor details come from another sample of the same person, matched by shared clones.

The sample holds a few counts of this clonotype. The chain employs TRBV28 and TRBJ2-5; D may be TRBD1 (5 bases). The V gene's germline CDR1 is MDHEN and CDR2 SYDVKM. V was shortened by 5 bases and J by 7 bases, with 17 bases between the two germline ends. The CDR3 spans 14 residues. The CDR3 bases are TGTGCCAGCAGTCGGACACCGGAGTTTCGGACCCAGTACTTC. This codes for CASSRTPEFRTQYF.

Note on this clonotype: This could be a read error, since a much larger clone is one nucleotide away. The gene calls are TRBV11-2 and TRBJ2-7; 12 bases line up with TRBD2. Trimming took 3 bases from V and 3 from J; bases not matched to a gene: 3. Germline CDR1 and CDR2: SGHAT and FQNNGV. The CDR3 runs 15 residues. The CDR3 DNA sequence: TGTGCCAGCAGCTTCGGGACTAGCGGGTTCTACGAGCAGTACTTC. Translated, it gives CASSFGTSGFYEQYF.

This clonotype has a handful of counts. The chain has TRBV12-3 or TRBV12-4 and TRBJ2-1; TRBD2 agrees at 12 bases. The CDR3 contains 15 residues. The junction had 3 bases not matched to a gene; V was cut back by 4 bases and J by 5 bases. As DNA, the CDR3 is TGTGCCAGCAGTTCTAGCGGGAGGGCCCACAATGAGCAGTTCTTC. As protein: CASSSSGRAHNEQFF.

The chain employs TRBV20-1 and TRBJ1-1; D call uncertain. CDR1 is DFQATT, CDR2 SNEGSKA, per germline (reference sequence). CDR3 length equals 10 residues. V gave up 6 bases and J gave up 4 bases, with 6 bases separating them. DNA of the CDR3: TGCAGTGCCGGGAGCACTGAAGCTTTCTTT. Amino acids: CSAGSTEAFF.

This clonotype was detected a few times. The rearrangement uses TRBV7-2 and TRBJ2-7; D remains ambiguous. The CDR3 totals 15 residues. The ends were cut back, 0 bases at V and 0 bases at J, with 9 bases in the middle. The germline V gene encodes CDR1 SGHTA and CDR2 FQGNSA. DNA for the CDR3: TGTGCCAGCAGCTTAGCTTTTACAGCCTCCTACGAGCAGTACTTC. This encodes CASSLAFTASYEQYF.

This clonotype was counted between two and nine times. The CDR3 region is CASSLGFYTEAFF. The CDR3 DNA reads as TGTGCCAGCAGCTTAGGTTTTTACACTGAAGCTTTCTTT. The chain combines TRBV7-9 with TRBJ1-1, with D uncertain. Trimming stripped 1 base from V and 3 bases from J, with 6 bases between. This CDR3 region has 13 residues. Germline V gives CDR1 SEHNR, CDR2 FQNEAQ (reference sequence).

The chain recombines TRBV29-1 with TRBJ2-7; no firm D call. This CDR3 is 15 amino acids long. V was trimmed by 0 bases and J by 2 bases, leaving 14 bases between them. Germline V lookup: CDR1 SQVTM, CDR2 ANQGSEA. The CDR3 DNA reads TGCAGCGTTGAAGATCGTCGGGCCTCAACCTACGAGCAGTACTTC. Translating it yields CSVEDRRASTYEQYF.

The chain links TRBV7-2 to TRBJ2-5, with D possibly TRBD1 on 6 matching bases. The V gene lost 0 bases and the J gene lost 1 base, with 12 bases spanning the gap. The CDR3 sequence is 16 residues long. Germline CDR1 reads SGHTA; CDR2 reads FQGNSA. The CDR3 DNA reads TGTGCCAGCAGCTTAGCGGGGGCCAGGGGCCAAGAGACCCAGTACTTC. Its protein is CASSLAGARGQETQYF.

This clonotype has a count of ten or more. This sequence joins TRBV29-1 and TRBJ1-1; no reliable D call. The V gene lost 4 bases and the J gene lost 1 base, with 10 bases spanning the gap. Germline CDR1 SQVTM, CDR2 ANQGSEA. This CDR3 region has 13 residues. The DNA for the CDR3 is TGCAGCGTTGTTGAGGGTACGAACACTGAAGCTTTCTTT. Amino acids: CSVVEGTNTEAFF.

This sequence joins TRBV4-2 and TRBJ1-5; a weak D match, TRBD1 (6 bases). Deletions cut 0 bases from V and 9 bases from J, with 15 bases between. There are 15 residues in the CDR3. Germline CDR1 and CDR2: LGHNA and YNFKEQ. The CDR3 loop is CASSQDTGSNLPQHF. CDR3 DNA: TGTGCCAGCAGCCAAGATACAGGGAGCAATTTGCCCCAGCATTTT.